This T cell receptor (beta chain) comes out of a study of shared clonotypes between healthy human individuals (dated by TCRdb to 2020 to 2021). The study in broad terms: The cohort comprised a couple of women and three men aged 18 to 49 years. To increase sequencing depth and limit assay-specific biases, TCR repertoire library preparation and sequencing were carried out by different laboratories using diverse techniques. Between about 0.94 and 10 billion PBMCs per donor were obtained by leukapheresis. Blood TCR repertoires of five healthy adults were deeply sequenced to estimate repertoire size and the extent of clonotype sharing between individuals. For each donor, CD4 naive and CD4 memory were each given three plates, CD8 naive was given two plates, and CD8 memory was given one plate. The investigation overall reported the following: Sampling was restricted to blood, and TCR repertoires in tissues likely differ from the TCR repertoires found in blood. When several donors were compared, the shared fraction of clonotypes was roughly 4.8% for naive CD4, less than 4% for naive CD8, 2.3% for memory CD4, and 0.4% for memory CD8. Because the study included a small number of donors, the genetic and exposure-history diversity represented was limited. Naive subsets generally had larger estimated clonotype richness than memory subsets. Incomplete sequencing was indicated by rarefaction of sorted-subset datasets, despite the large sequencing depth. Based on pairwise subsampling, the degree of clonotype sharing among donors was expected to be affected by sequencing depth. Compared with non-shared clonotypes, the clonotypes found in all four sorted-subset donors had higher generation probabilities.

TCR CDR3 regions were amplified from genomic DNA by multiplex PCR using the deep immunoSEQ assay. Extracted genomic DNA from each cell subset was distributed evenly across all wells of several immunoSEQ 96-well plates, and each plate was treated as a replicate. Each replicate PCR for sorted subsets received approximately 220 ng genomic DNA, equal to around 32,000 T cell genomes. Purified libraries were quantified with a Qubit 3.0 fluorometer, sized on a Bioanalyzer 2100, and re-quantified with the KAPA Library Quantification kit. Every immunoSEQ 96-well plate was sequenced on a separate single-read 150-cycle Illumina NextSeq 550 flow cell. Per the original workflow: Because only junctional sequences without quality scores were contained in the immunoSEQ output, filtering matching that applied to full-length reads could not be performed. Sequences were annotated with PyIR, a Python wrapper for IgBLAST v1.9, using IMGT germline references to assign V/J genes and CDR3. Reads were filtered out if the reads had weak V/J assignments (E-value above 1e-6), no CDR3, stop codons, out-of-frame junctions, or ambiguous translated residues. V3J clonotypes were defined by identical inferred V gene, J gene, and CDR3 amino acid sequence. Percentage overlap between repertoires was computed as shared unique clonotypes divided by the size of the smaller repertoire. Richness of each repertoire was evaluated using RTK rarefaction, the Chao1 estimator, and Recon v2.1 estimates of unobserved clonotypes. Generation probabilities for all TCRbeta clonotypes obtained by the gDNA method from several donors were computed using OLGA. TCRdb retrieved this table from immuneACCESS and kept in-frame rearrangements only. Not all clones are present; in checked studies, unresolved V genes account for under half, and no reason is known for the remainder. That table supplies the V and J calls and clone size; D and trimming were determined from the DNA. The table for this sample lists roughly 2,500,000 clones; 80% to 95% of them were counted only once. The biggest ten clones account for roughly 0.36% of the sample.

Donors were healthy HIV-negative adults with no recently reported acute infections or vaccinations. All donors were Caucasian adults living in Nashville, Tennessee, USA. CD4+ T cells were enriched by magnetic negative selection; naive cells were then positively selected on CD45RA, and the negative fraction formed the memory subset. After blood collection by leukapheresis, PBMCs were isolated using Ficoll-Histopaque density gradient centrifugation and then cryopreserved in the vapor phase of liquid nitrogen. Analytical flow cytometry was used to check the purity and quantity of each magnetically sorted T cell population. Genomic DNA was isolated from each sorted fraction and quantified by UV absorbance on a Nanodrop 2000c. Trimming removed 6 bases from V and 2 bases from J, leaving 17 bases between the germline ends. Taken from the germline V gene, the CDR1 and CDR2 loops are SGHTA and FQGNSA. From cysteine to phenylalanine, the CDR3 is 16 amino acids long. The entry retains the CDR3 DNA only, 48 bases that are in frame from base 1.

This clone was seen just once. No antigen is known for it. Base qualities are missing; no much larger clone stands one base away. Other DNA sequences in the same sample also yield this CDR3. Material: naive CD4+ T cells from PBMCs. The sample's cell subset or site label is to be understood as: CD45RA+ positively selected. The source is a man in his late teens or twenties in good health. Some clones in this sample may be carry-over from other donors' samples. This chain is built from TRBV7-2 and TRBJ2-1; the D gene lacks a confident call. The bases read TGTGCCAGCAGTCTCGCCTCGGGTATCGCCTACAATGAGCAGTTCTTC. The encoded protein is CASSLASGIAYNEQFF.